The 10 T cell receptor beta chains presented below share a single source sample, sequenced in a study of blood T cell repertoires in COVID-19. Using immunoSEQ multiplex PCR, the repertoire was profiled, and TCRdb retains in-frame clones only, with some absent. The table has 110,000 to 150,000 clones, around 81% seen once. The sequenced material came from peripheral blood. These receptors were collected from a human donor in a cohort sampled during active COVID-19.

V usage is TRBV28 and J usage is TRBJ2-7; 10 positions match TRBD2. V dropped 6 bases and J dropped 6; count of bases not matched to a gene: 8. The CDR3 spans 14 residues. Germline V gives CDR1 MDHEN, CDR2 SYDVKM. CDR3: CASRLLAGAREQYF. The CDR3, as DNA: TGTGCCAGCAGACTCCTAGCGGGAGCCCGCGAGCAGTACTTC.

This clone was counted a few times. V usage is TRBV7-9 and J usage is TRBJ1-2, with 7 bases fitting TRBD1. CDR1 and CDR2 (germline): SEHNR, FQNEAQ (reference sequence). Unmatched junction bases numbered 5, after V lost 5 bases and J lost 2 bases. The CDR3 spans 14 residues. In nucleotides, the CDR3 is TGTGCCAGCAGCCGAGACAGGGTGAACTATGGCTACACCTTC. Its translation is CASSRDRVNYGYTF.

The chain links TRBV11-1 to TRBJ2-7, with TRBD1 matching over 8 bases. Germline lookup yields CDR1 SGHAT and CDR2 FQDESV (reference sequence). J was trimmed by 6 bases and V by 3 bases; bases with no gene match: 4. The CDR3 is made up of 13 amino acids. CDR3 amino acids: CASSFGRGLEQYF. In DNA form, the CDR3 reads TGTGCCAGCAGCTTTGGCAGGGGGCTCGAGCAGTACTTC.

This sequence joins TRBV28 and TRBJ2-7; 10 nucleotides match TRBD2. Germline V gives CDR1 MDHEN, CDR2 SYDVKM. With V trimmed by 5 bases and J by 6 bases, 19 bases remained unmatched. This CDR3 spans 18 amino acids. The DNA of the CDR3 is TGTGCCAGCAGTCCCCGACTTATATCGAGCGGGAGGGCCGGCGAGCAGTACTTC. Its protein is CASSPRLISSGRAGEQYF.

The chain recombines TRBV7-3 with TRBJ2-1; 11 positions agree with TRBD1. Trimming at V came to 4 bases and at J to 6 bases, leaving 8 bases not matched to a gene. CDR3 size: 16 residues. Germline V lookup: CDR1 SGHTA, CDR2 FQGTGA. CDR3 DNA sequence: TGTGCCAGCAGCTCGACCGGACAGGGGGCCCTCAATGAGCAGTTCTTC. Its protein is CASSSTGQGALNEQFF.

This sequence joins TRBV5-1 and TRBJ2-7; 8 bases line up with TRBD1. From germline, CDR1 is SGHRS and CDR2 YFSETQ. Losses at the gene ends were 0 bases for V and 6 bases for J; bases not matched to a gene: 8. This CDR3 region has 15 residues. The CDR3 protein is CASSLDWDRIFEQYF. The DNA of the CDR3 is TGCGCCAGCAGCTTGGATTGGGACAGGATTTTCGAGCAGTACTTC.

This clone was seen just once. The V call is TRBV6-5, the J call TRBJ1-2; TRBD1 agrees at 9 bases. CDR1 is MNHEY and CDR2 is SVGAGI in the germline V gene. J gave up 2 bases and V 7 bases, and 8 bases lay outside the gene matches. The CDR3 runs 15 residues. In DNA, the CDR3 is TGTGCCAGCATCTCCTCCGGGACAGGGAACTATGGCTACACCTTC. Encoded protein: CASISSGTGNYGYTF.

CDR3 in DNA: TGTGCCAGCACTGGACAGGCGCATAGCAATCAGCCCCAGCATTTT. It codes for CASTGQAHSNQPQHF. The chain joins TRBV2 to TRBJ1-5; 7 nucleotides agree with TRBD1. Germline V gene sequence: CDR1 SNHLY, CDR2 FYNNEI. This CDR3 is built from 15 residues. The V segment lost 7 bases and the J segment 0 bases; nucleotides outside the gene matches: 6.

In its sample, this clone was seen once. The chain is built from TRBV19 and TRBJ2-2; the D is unclear. Germline V gene data show CDR1 as LNHDA and CDR2 as SQIVND (reference sequence). V was trimmed by 3 bases and J by 2 bases, leaving 10 bases between them. The CDR3 runs to 15 residues. This CDR3 is CASSMTNTNTGELFF. The DNA for the CDR3 is TGTGCCAGTAGTATGACAAACACCAACACCGGGGAGCTGTTTTTT.

This clone appeared once. This chain joins TRBV29-1 and TRBJ2-7, with D tentatively TRBD2 (5 bases). The germline V gene encodes CDR1 SQVTM and CDR2 ANQGSEA. The CDR3 length is 14 residues. Between the trimmed V and J ends, which lost 2 bases and 1 base, there was a span of 12 bases. The CDR3 DNA follows: TGCAGCGTTGAAACTAGACATTCTTCCTACGAGCAGTACTTC. Its translation: CSVETRHSSYEQYF.